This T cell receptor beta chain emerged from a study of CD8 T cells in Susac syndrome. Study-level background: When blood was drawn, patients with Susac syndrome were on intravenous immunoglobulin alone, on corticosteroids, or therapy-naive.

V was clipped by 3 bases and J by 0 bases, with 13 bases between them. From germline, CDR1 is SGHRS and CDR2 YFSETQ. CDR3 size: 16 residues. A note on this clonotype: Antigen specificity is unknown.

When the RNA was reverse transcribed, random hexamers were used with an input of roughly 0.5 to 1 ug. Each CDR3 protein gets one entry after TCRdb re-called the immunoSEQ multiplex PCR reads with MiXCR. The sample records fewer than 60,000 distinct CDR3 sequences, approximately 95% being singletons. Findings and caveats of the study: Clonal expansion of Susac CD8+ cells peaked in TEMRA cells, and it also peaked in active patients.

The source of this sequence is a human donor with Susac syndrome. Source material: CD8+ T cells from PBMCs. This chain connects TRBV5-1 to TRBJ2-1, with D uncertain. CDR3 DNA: TGCGCCAGCAGCTCACCAGCTTCGAGCTCCTACAATGAGCAGTTCTTC. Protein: CASSSPASSSYNEQFF.